These 31 T cell receptor beta chains were sequenced from one sample in a study of blood T cell repertoires in COVID-19. Only in-frame clones appear in the TCRdb table, and some are missing; sequencing was by immunoSEQ multiplex PCR. Of over 250,000 clones in the sample, roughly 85% are singletons; the top ten hold more than 8%. The sequenced sample consisted of peripheral blood. These receptors were collected from a woman aged 45-65 years who had recovered from COVID-19.

This rearrangement joins TRBV28 to TRBJ2-7, with 9 bases aligning to TRBD1. Germline CDR1 is MDHEN and CDR2 is SYDVKM. The CDR3 totals 15 residues. Trimming cost V 4 bases and J 7 bases; bases outside gene matches: 11. The CDR3 region is CASSSPLDRGEEQYF. The CDR3 DNA follows: TGTGCCAGCAGTTCCCCCCTGGACAGGGGAGAAGAGCAGTACTTC. Full variable domain (missing parts from reference TRBV28 and TRBJ2-7): DVKVTQSSRYLVKRTGEKVFLECVQDMDHENMFWYRQDPGLGLRLIYFSYDVKMKEKGDIPEGYSVSREKKERFSLILESASTNQTSMYLCASSSPLDRGEEQYFGPGTRLTVT.

J is TRBJ2-3 and V is TRBV19, with 9 bases identical to TRBD2. The CDR3 contains 15 residues. The V segment lost 2 bases and the J segment 2 bases; nucleotides outside the gene matches: 2. The germline V gene encodes CDR1 LNHDA and CDR2 SQIVND (reference sequence). CDR3: CASSILAGTTDTQYF. The CDR3, as DNA: TGTGCCAGTAGTATACTAGCGGGGACCACAGATACGCAGTATTTT. The full variable domain, its missing parts supplied by reference TRBV19 and TRBJ2-3, is DGGITQSPKYLFRKEGQNVTLSCEQNLNHDAMYWYRQDPGQGLRLIYYSQIVNDFQKGDIAEGYSVSREKKESFPLTVTSAQKNPTAFYLCASSILAGTTDTQYFGPGTRLTVL.

The V and J genes are TRBV3-1 (or the pseudogene TRBV3-2) and TRBJ2-1; 9 bases map to TRBD1. This CDR3 has 18 residues. V lost 3 bases, J lost 10 bases, and 19 bases stayed unmatched. CDR1 and CDR2 from the germline V gene are LGHDT and YNNKEL (reference sequence). The CDR3 DNA follows: TGTGCCAGCAGCCAGTCCCGGGACAGGGACCTTGGGACATACGAGCAGTTCTTC. Encoded protein: CASSQSRDRDLGTYEQFF.

The V and J genes are TRBV7-9 and TRBJ2-7; tentative D call: TRBD2 (7 bases). The germline V and J ends were trimmed by 7 bases and 5 bases, with 18 bases remaining between them. The germline gives CDR1 SEHNR, CDR2 FQNEAQ (reference sequence). The CDR3 covers 14 residues. The CDR3 is CASIRGGLSDEQYF. CDR3 sequence (DNA): TGTGCCAGCATTAGGGGGGGCCTTAGTGACGAGCAGTACTTC. Based on the CDR3 plus reference TRBV7-9 and TRBJ2-7, the full variable domain is DTGVSQNPRHKITKRGQNVTFRCDPISEHNRLYWYRQTLGQGPEFLTYFQNEAQLEKSRLLSDRFSAERPKGSFSTLEIQRTEQGDSAMYLCASIRGGLSDEQYFGPGTRLTVT.

J is TRBJ2-7 and V is TRBV19, with TRBD2 matching 9 bases. This CDR3 is built from 20 residues. Germline V gene data show CDR1 as LNHDA and CDR2 as SQIVND (reference sequence). V trimming: 7 bases; J trimming: 3 bases; junction bases outside the gene matches: 25. CDR3 region: CASTAPAGGPSDSAHYEQYF. CDR3 bases: TGTGCCAGTACCGCCCCCGCGGGAGGGCCGTCCGATTCGGCCCACTACGAGCAGTACTTC.

V is TRBV25-1 and J is TRBJ1-2; 7 bases align to TRBD1. This CDR3 is 14 amino acids long. V was pared by 6 bases and J by 4 bases, with 8 bases of the junction left unmatched. CDR1 is MGHDK and CDR2 is SYGVNS in the germline V gene. The CDR3 DNA is TGTGCCAGCAGCGCTACAGGGGCGCTCTATGGCTACACCTTC. Residues: CASSATGALYGYTF.

V usage is TRBV27 and J usage is TRBJ1-4, with D maybe TRBD1 (5 bases). Trimming shortened V by 8 bases and J by 1 base, and 14 bases separated the two germline ends. The CDR3 covers 15 residues. Germline V gives CDR1 MNHEY, CDR2 SMNVEV (reference sequence). CDR3 coding DNA: TGTGCCAGCTCGGGGGGTTTCAGAACTAATGAAAAACTGTTTTTT. Translation: CASSGGFRTNEKLFF. Complete variable domain (other parts from reference TRBV27 and TRBJ1-4): EAQVTQNPRYLITVTGKKLTVTCSQNMNHEYMSWYRQDPGLGLRQIYYSMNVEVTDKGDVPEGYKVSRKEKRNFPLILESPSPNQTSLYFCASSGGFRTNEKLFFGSGTQLSVL.

The chain combines TRBV30 with TRBJ2-2; a weak D match, TRBD2 (5 bases). CDR3 length equals 13 residues. Germline CDR1 and CDR2: GTSNPN and SVGIG (reference sequence). The V and J ends lost 8 bases and 1 base respectively, with 11 bases between them. As DNA, the CDR3 is TGTGCCCGGAAGGAGGAGAACACCGGGGAGCTGTTTTTT. Translated: CARKEENTGELFF. Full variable domain (outside the CDR3, taken from reference TRBV30 and TRBJ2-2): SQTIHQWPATLVQPVGSPLSLECTVEGTSNPNLYWYRQAAGRGLQLLFYSVGIGQISSEVPQNLSASRPQDRQFILSSKKLLLSDSGFYLCARKEENTGELFFGEGSRLTVL.

A few counts support this clone. V gene TRBV27 combines with J gene TRBJ1-6; TRBD1 matches 7 bases. There are 15 residues in the CDR3. V lost 8 bases, J lost 3 bases, and 7 bases stayed unmatched. Germline-derived CDR1 and CDR2 are MNHEY and SMNVEV (reference sequence). The CDR3 region is CASRKQGRYNSPLHF. As DNA, the CDR3 is TGTGCCAGCCGAAAACAGGGGCGCTATAATTCACCCCTCCACTTT.

This chain joins TRBV28 and TRBJ1-1; no definite D call. Looked up from germline, CDR1 is MDHEN and CDR2 is SYDVKM. The V and J ends lost 3 bases and 4 bases respectively, with 9 bases between them. The CDR3 has 13 amino acids. Here the CDR3 reads CASSFGEGTEAFF. The CDR3 nucleotides are TGTGCCAGCAGTTTTGGGGAGGGCACTGAAGCTTTCTTT.

The chain carries TRBV9 and TRBJ2-7; 7 bases match TRBD2. With V trimmed by 0 bases and J by 2 bases, 5 bases remained unmatched. This CDR3 comprises 15 residues. Germline V lookup: CDR1 SGDLS, CDR2 YYNGEE. The CDR3 spells CASSVGTSSTYEQYF. The CDR3 DNA is TGTGCCAGCAGCGTAGGGACTAGTTCCACCTACGAGCAGTACTTC.

The V call is TRBV27, the J call TRBJ1-6, with unresolved D. The CDR3 consists of 15 residues. V was clipped by 5 bases and J by 6 bases, with 14 bases between them. In germline, CDR1 is MNHEY, CDR2 SMNVEV (reference sequence). CDR3: CASSPAGRGNSPLHF. DNA for the CDR3: TGTGCCAGCAGTCCCGCCGGTCGGGGTAATTCACCCCTCCACTTT.

V is TRBV7-2 and J is TRBJ2-1; D not resolved. CDR1 SGHTA and CDR2 FQGNSA come from the germline V gene. The CDR3 contains 14 residues. V lost 2 bases, J lost 6 bases, and 11 bases lay in between. The CDR3 DNA reads TGTGCCAGCAGCTTATCCTCCGCCGGCAATGAGCAGTTCTTC. Translated: CASSLSSAGNEQFF.

The CDR3 DNA follows: TGTGCCAGCAGTTTAATGGTTCAGTCACCCCTCCACTTT. Amino acid sequence: CASSLMVQSPLHF. V usage is TRBV27 and J usage is TRBJ1-6, with D uncertain. The V and J ends lost 2 bases and 10 bases respectively, with 9 bases between them. There are 13 residues in the CDR3. The germline V gene has CDR1 MNHEY and CDR2 SMNVEV (reference sequence).

This clone was seen a few times. The V and J genes are TRBV7-6 and TRBJ2-5; TRBD2 aligns across 13 bases. This CDR3 region has 16 residues. The ends lost 4 bases at V and 5 bases at J; junction bases unmatched: 7. CDR1 and CDR2 (germline): SGHVS, FNYEAQ. The CDR3 DNA sequence: TGTGCCAGCAGCTACGAGGGACTAGCGGGGACCGAGACCCAGTACTTC. Translating it yields CASSYEGLAGTETQYF.

This clone was seen only once. The V call is TRBV7-2, the J call TRBJ1-1, with D uncertain. There are 16 residues in the CDR3. CDR1 and CDR2 (germline): SGHTA, FQGNSA. V shed 0 bases and J shed 1 base, with 12 bases lying between them. The chain's CDR3 is CASSLAFGSQNTEAFF. The CDR3 DNA sequence: TGTGCCAGCAGCTTAGCTTTCGGGTCGCAGAACACTGAAGCTTTCTTT.

The CDR3 DNA sequence: TGTGCCAGTAGTGGGGGGGACATCTCTGGGGCCAACGTCCTGACTTTC. Translated: CASSGGDISGANVLTF. The chain is built from TRBV19 and TRBJ2-6, with D possibly matching TRBD2 (7 bases). The CDR3 is 16 amino acids. Trimming cost V 5 bases and J 0 bases, with 11 bases left between them. The germline V gene has CDR1 LNHDA and CDR2 SQIVND (reference sequence).

This clone has just one count. The chain uses TRBV7-9 and TRBJ2-1; tentatively, D is TRBD1 (5 bases). V was clipped by 5 bases and J by 2 bases, with 16 bases between them. The CDR3 has 16 amino acids. CDR1 and CDR2 from the germline V gene are SEHNR and FQNEAQ (reference sequence). CDR3 region: CASSPIRGIPYNEQFF. The CDR3 bases are TGTGCCAGCAGCCCAATTAGGGGAATTCCCTACAATGAGCAGTTCTTC.

The chain uses TRBV7-9 and TRBJ2-3; the match to TRBD2 covers 9 bases. The CDR3 has 17 amino acids. Losses at the gene ends were 1 base for V and 3 bases for J; bases not matched to a gene: 8. Germline CDR1 is SEHNR and CDR2 is FQNEAQ (reference sequence). CDR3 nucleotide sequence: TGTGCCAGCAGCTTAGGGTCCGGCGGGAGGGGTACAGATACGCAGTATTTT. As protein: CASSLGSGGRGTDTQYF. Combining the CDR3 with reference TRBV7-9 and TRBJ2-3 gives the whole variable domain DTGVSQNPRHKITKRGQNVTFRCDPISEHNRLYWYRQTLGQGPEFLTYFQNEAQLEKSRLLSDRFSAERPKGSFSTLEIQRTEQGDSAMYLCASSLGSGGRGTDTQYFGPGTRLTVL.

The rearrangement uses TRBV4-2 and TRBJ2-3; 10 bases map to TRBD2. Losses at the gene ends were 0 bases for V and 3 bases for J; bases not matched to a gene: 3. CDR3 length equals 16 residues. Per germline, CDR1 LGHNA and CDR2 YNFKEQ. The CDR3 DNA reads as TGTGCCAGCAGCCAAGAGGCTAGCGGGAGTACAGATACGCAGTATTTT. It codes for CASSQEASGSTDTQYF.

CDR3: CASSRAYLGASEQFF. In DNA, the CDR3 is TGTGCCAGCAGCAGAGCGTATTTGGGTGCCAGTGAGCAGTTCTTC. The chain has TRBV7-9 and TRBJ2-1; D is ambiguous. In germline, CDR1 is SEHNR, CDR2 FQNEAQ (reference sequence). Trimming shortened V by 5 bases and J by 9 bases, and 20 bases separated the two germline ends. CDR3 length equals 15 residues.

J is TRBJ1-5 and V is TRBV24-1, with TRBD1 matching over 7 bases. From germline, CDR1 is KGHDR and CDR2 SFDVKD. Germline trimming cut 10 bases from V and 4 bases from J; bases unmatched to any gene: 3. This CDR3 region has 12 residues. CDR3 residues: CATQTGNQPQHF. As DNA, the CDR3 is TGTGCCACGCAGACAGGGAATCAGCCCCAGCATTTT.

The chain has TRBV21-1 and TRBJ2-4; TRBD1, the D gene given by the table, was not confirmed from the DNA. TRBV21-1 is annotated as a pseudogene. The CDR3 extends over 18 amino acids. The CDR3 region is CASSSSGTGETAKNIQYF. Written as DNA, the CDR3 is TGTGCCAGCAGCTCTTCCGGGACAGGGGAGACGGCCAAAAACATTCAGTACTTC.

The genes are TRBV18 and TRBJ1-5, with 7 bases that match TRBD1. This CDR3 contains 17 residues. Germline CDR1 and CDR2: KGHSH and LQKENI. The junction had 12 bases not matched to a gene; V was cut back by 6 bases and J by 1 base. This CDR3 is CASSLKTGPGSNQPQHF. CDR3 bases: TGTGCCAGCTCTCTTAAGACAGGGCCTGGAAGCAATCAGCCCCAGCATTTT.

J is TRBJ2-2 and V is TRBV29-1, with D perhaps TRBD2 (6 bases). Germline lookup yields CDR1 SQVTM and CDR2 ANQGSEA. This CDR3 comprises 13 residues. Trimming shortened V by 6 bases and J by 3 bases, and 11 bases separated the two germline ends. The CDR3: CSVLREDTGELFF. CDR3 in DNA: TGCAGCGTCCTCAGGGAGGACACCGGGGAGCTGTTTTTT.

This clone showed up just once. This sequence joins TRBV24-1 and TRBJ1-5; possibly TRBD1 for D (6 bases). The length of the CDR3 is 12 residues. CDR1 and CDR2 (germline): KGHDR, SFDVKD. With 11 bases removed from V and 4 bases from J, the gap between germline ends came to 11 bases. The DNA for the CDR3 is TGTGCCATTTCACAGGGAAATCAGCCCCAGCATTTT. This sequence encodes CAISQGNQPQHF.

The chain links TRBV5-8 to TRBJ2-6, with 7 bases fitting TRBD1. The CDR3 spans 17 residues. Germline V lookup: CDR1 SGHTS, CDR2 YDEGEE. V lost 4 bases and J lost 2; bases outside the gene matches: 9. The CDR3 DNA reads TGTGCCAGCAGCCCGGGACAGTTCGTCGCTGGGGCCAACGTCCTGACTTTC. Its translation: CASSPGQFVAGANVLTF.

This chain links TRBV2 with TRBJ2-7; TRBD2 is a possible D gene (7 bases). The CDR3 contains 16 residues. Germline assignment: CDR1 SNHLY and CDR2 FYNNEI. The CDR3 nucleotides are TGTGTCGTGTCCGCAGAGCTGGCGGGGGCTTCGTCGGAGCAGTACTTC. Residues: CVVSAELAGASSEQYF. The full variable domain, completed using reference TRBV2 and TRBJ2-7, is EPEVTQTPSHQVTQMGQEVILRCVPISNHLYFYWYRQILGQKVEFLVSFYNNEISEKSEIFDDQFSVERPDGSNFTLKIRSTKLEDSAMYFCVVSAELAGASSEQYFGPGTRLTVT.

This rearrangement joins TRBV7-2 to TRBJ2-7; possibly TRBD1 for D (6 bases). The germline V and J ends were trimmed by 3 bases and 2 bases, with 14 bases remaining between them. This CDR3 comprises 15 residues. Germline CDR1 reads SGHTA; CDR2 reads FQGNSA. This chain's CDR3 is CASSLVSDRTYEQYF. CDR3 in DNA: TGTGCCAGCAGCTTGGTTTCGGACAGAACCTACGAGCAGTACTTC.

The rearrangement uses TRBV27 and TRBJ1-5; tentatively, D is TRBD1 (5 bases). Per the germline V gene, CDR1 is MNHEY and CDR2 is SMNVEV (reference sequence). CDR3 size: 16 residues. Deletions cut 5 bases from V and 2 bases from J, with 16 bases between. The CDR3, as DNA: TGTGCCAGCAGTCAGCGGGCGTTCAGGGGCAATCAGCCCCAGCATTTT. It is translated as CASSQRAFRGNQPQHF.

CDR3 nucleotides: TGTGCCAGCTCACGGGACAGGGCTACTGAAGCTTTCTTT. Protein: CASSRDRATEAFF. The chain carries TRBV18 and TRBJ1-1; 9 bases agree with TRBD1. CDR1 is KGHSH and CDR2 is LQKENI in the germline V gene. This CDR3 is 13 amino acids long. Losses at the gene ends were 4 bases for V and 5 bases for J; bases not matched to a gene: 2.